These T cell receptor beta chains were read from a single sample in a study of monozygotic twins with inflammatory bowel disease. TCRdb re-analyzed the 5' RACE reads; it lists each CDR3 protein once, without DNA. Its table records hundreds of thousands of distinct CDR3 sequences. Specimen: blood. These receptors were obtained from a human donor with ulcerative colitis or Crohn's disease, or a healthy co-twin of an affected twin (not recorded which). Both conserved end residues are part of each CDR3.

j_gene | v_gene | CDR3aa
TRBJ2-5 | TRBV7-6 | CASSLVGGLIQETQYF
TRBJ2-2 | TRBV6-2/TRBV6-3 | CASNLPLVAGDPGELFF
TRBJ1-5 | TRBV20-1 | CSATSQGPQHF
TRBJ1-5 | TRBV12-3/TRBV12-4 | CASTAAGTGSQPQHF
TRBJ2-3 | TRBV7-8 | CASSGKVAGITDTQYF
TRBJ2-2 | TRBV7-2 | CASSFGQGQTFF
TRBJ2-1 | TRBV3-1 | CASSQTGWRENNEQFF
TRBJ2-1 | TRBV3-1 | CASNKRGVGGSYNEQFF
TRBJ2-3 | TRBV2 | CASSSSFADTQYF
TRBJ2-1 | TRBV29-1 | CSGRGGHYNEQFF
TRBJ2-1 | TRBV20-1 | CSATDLAGNFYNEQFF
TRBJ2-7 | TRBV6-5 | CASRTDRVHEQYF
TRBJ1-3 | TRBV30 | CAWSAPGSGNTIYF
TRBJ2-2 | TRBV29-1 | CSVEGGLAPGELFF
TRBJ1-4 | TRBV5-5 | CASRSPGQPSMFF
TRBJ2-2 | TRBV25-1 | CASSAGLAGRNTGELFF
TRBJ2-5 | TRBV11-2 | CASSLLGSQYF
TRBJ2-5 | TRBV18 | CASSPSVSGETQYF
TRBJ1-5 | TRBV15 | CATSRDLREDQPQHF
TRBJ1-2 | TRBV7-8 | CASTGGGAVNYGYTF
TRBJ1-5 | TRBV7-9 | CASSFSLGGDQPQHF
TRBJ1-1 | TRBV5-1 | CASSLRGTGAVRTEAFF
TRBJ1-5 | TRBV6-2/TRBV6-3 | CASSPNLTGMKPQHF
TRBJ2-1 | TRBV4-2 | CASSQGAGDYNEQFF
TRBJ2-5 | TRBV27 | CASSSRTGGETQYF
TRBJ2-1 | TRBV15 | CATSPDLSSYDEQFF
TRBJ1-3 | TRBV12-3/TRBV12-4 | CASSLRTTISGNTIYF
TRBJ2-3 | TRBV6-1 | CASSVGLGSDTQYF
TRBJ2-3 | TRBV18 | CASSFSVTDTQYF
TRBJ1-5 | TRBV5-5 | CASSLLWDQPQHF
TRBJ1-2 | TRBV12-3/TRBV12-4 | CASSRQGANYGYTF
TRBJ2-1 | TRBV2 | CASSGDWGRDNEQFF
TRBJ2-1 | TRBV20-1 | CSARDRGLAVYNEQFF
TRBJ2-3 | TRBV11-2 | CASSYTRESDTQYF
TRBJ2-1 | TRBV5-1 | CASSSGLAGSYNEQFF
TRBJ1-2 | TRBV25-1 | CASSDEVGGSYGYTF
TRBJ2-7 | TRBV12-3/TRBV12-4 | CASSLAHEQYF